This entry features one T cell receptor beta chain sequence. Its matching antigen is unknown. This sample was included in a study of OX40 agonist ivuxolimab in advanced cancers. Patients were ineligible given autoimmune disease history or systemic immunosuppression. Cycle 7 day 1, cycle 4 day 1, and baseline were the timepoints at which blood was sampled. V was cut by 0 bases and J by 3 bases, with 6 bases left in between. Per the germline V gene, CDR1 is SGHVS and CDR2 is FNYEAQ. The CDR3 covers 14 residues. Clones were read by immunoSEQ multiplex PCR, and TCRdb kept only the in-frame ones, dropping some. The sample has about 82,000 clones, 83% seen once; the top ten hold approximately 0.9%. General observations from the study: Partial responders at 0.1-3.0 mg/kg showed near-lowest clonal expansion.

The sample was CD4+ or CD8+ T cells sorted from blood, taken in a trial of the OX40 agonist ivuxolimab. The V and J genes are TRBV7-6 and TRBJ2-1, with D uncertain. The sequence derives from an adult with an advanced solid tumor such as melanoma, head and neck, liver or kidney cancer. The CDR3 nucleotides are TGTGCCAGCAGCTTAGCAGCTAACTACAATGAGCAGTTCTTC. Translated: CASSLAANYNEQFF.